The clone carrying this TCR beta chain was recorded a few times. Libraries were prepared by immunoSEQ multiplex PCR; TCRdb keeps only in-frame clonotypes and omits some of them. The table shows approximately 2,000,000 clones, with about 93% occurring only once. This record belongs to a study of shared clonotypes between healthy human individuals. Naivety among CD8 cells was defined by CD45RO negativity and positive CCR7 selection, thereby excluding terminally differentiated effector memory CD45RA+ cells. V trimming: 4 bases; J trimming: 6 bases; junction bases outside the gene matches: 4. Germline loops: CDR1 SGHDT, CDR2 YYEEEE. This CDR3 has 12 amino acids.

The TCR sequence derives from a man between 18 and 29 years old in good health. Some clones in this sample may be carry-over from other donors' samples. J is TRBJ2-7 and V is TRBV5-6; 7 positions match TRBD2. The sequencing sample was made of naive CD8+ T cells from PBMCs. The CDR3 sequence: CASSALAGEQYF. The CDR3 nucleotides are TGTGCCAGCAGCGCCTTAGCGGGCGAGCAGTACTTC.